The rows below give T cell receptor beta chains drawn from one sample of a study of regulatory T cells in long-lasting Graves disease. Via MiXCR, TCRdb re-called the multiplex PCR reads, giving one row per CDR3 protein. The sample lists some 410,000 distinct CDR3 sequences; approximately 16% were seen once. This same sample was also part of a study on T cells in Graves' hyperthyroidism and ophthalmopathy.

The material was peripheral blood mononuclear cells (PBMCs), obtained at new diagnosis, from a patient treated with antithyroid drugs. The receptors were sampled from a young woman with Graves disease. The CDR3 runs from the conserved cysteine through the conserved F or W. D genes are given only for firm matches. Part of the rows lack a size; the others show once, few, many or a class for expanded clones.

DNA	CDR3	D	V	J	size
TGTGCCAGTAGTCCCGGGACAGCCGCGACCGGAGGGCAGTTCTTC	CASSPGTAATGGQFF	TRBD1	TRBV19	TRBJ2-1	-
TGTGCCAGCAGCTGGGGCCCTGGGAGGGAGCAGTTCTTC	CASSWGPGREQFF	-	TRBV7-9	TRBJ2-1	many
TGTGCCATCAGTCAGGGTCCCATCGAGCAGTACTTC	CAISQGPIEQYF	-	TRBV10-3	TRBJ2-7	many
TGTGCCAGCAGTTTCCCGGATCGACTAGCGGGAGACGGATATACGCAGTATTTT	CASSFPDRLAGDGYTQYF	TRBD2	TRBV28	TRBJ2-3	many
TGCAGCGTTGCCCCGGACAGGGCCCGATCTGAAGCTTTCTTT	CSVAPDRARSEAFF	TRBD1	TRBV29-1	TRBJ1-1	many
TGTGCCAGCAGCTCCGCCGGGGCTCCACTCATCTTT	CASSSAGAPLIF	-	TRBV7-9	TRBJ1-1	many
TGTGCCAGCAGGATTCAACACCCCACGAACACCGGGGAGCTGTTTTTT	CASRIQHPTNTGELFF	-	TRBV6-1	TRBJ2-2	many
TGTGCCAGTAGTATGATTCTAGCGGGCACAGATACGCAGTATTTT	CASSMILAGTDTQYF	TRBD2	TRBV19	TRBJ2-3	-
TGTGCCAGCAGCTACCGGGGGGCCCCAGATACGCAGTATTTT	CASSYRGAPDTQYF	-	TRBV28	TRBJ2-3	many
TGTGCCTGGAGTGAGGGGTTGGATGAAAAACTGTTTTTT	CAWSEGLDEKLFF	-	TRBV30	TRBJ1-4	many
TGTGCCAGCAGTCCCGGGACGGGAGCGTCCTACAATGAGCAGTTCTTC	CASSPGTGASYNEQFF	-	TRBV6-1	TRBJ2-1	many
TGTGCCTGGAGCGTCCGGGACAGGGACAATGAGCAGTTCTTC	CAWSVRDRDNEQFF	TRBD1	TRBV30	TRBJ2-1	many
TGTGCCAGCAGACTCTTCAAGGATAGTGGCTACACCTTC	CASRLFKDSGYTF	-	TRBV19	TRBJ1-2	few
TGCAGTGCTAGGGGGGGACGTCCAGATACGCAGTATTTT	CSARGGRPDTQYF	-	TRBV20-1	TRBJ2-3	few
TGTGCCAGCGGAGGGCGGGATCTCCACAATGAGCAGTTCTTC	CASGGRDLHNEQFF	-	TRBV12-3/TRBV12-4	TRBJ2-1	many
TGTGCCAGCAGCTTAGTGCGGCGATCCGGGGAGCTGTTTTTT	CASSLVRRSGELFF	-	TRBV11-2	TRBJ2-2	many
TGCGCCAGCAGGGAAGGGGACAATCAGCCCCAGCATTTT	CASREGDNQPQHF	-	TRBV5-1	TRBJ1-5	few
TGTGCCAGCAGCCATGGACAGGGCAATCAGCCCCAGCATTTT	CASSHGQGNQPQHF	TRBD1	TRBV3-1	TRBJ1-5	many
TGCGCCAGCAGAGATGACTCGAAGGATACGCAGTATTTT	CASRDDSKDTQYF	-	TRBV10-1	TRBJ2-3	many
TGCAGCGTTGCGCCAGGAGGGAACACTGAAGCTTTCTTT	CSVAPGGNTEAFF	-	TRBV29-1	TRBJ1-1	once
TGTGCCAGCACGGGGGCGACTAGCACAGATACGCAGTATTTT	CASTGATSTDTQYF	-	TRBV25-1	TRBJ2-3	few
TGCAGTGCTAGAGATCACGGTTTTTCGGGGCGAGAAAAACTGTTTTTT	CSARDHGFSGREKLFF	-	TRBV20-1	TRBJ1-4	many
TGTGCCAGCTGTAGCGGGGTCAGCACAGATACGCAGTATTTT	CASCSGVSTDTQYF	TRBD2	TRBV2	TRBJ2-3	many
TGTGCCAGCCGGTTGGGGAGTAATGAAAAACTGTTTTTT	CASRLGSNEKLFF	-	TRBV28	TRBJ1-4	many
TGTGCCAGCAGCTTAGTTTTGCGGGAGATGATGAGGGAGCTGTTTTTT	CASSLVLREMMRELFF	TRBD2	TRBV11-2	TRBJ2-2	many
TGTGCCAGCACCTCACGTAGGTCTCAACACACCGGGGAGCTGTTTTTT	CASTSRRSQHTGELFF	-	TRBV6-1	TRBJ2-2	many
TGTGCCAGCAGTGAAGACCCTAGCGCTCCAGATACGCAGTATTTT	CASSEDPSAPDTQYF	-	TRBV2	TRBJ2-3	many
TGTGCCAGCAGCTATGGGGTGCAATTATATGGCTACACCTTC	CASSYGVQLYGYTF	-	TRBV7-9	TRBJ1-2	few